What follows are 8 T cell receptor beta chains derived from one specimen sequenced in a study of T-cell memory formation after mild COVID-19. MiXCR, applied by TCRdb to the 5' RACE reads, yields one record per CDR3 protein. The repertoire holds roughly 600,000 distinct CDR3 sequences, 15% to 20% seen once, with around 12% in the top ten. The sample consisted of PBMCs or a T cell subset sorted from them (not recorded which). The receptors come from an adult woman who had mild COVID-19 (a few samples of this study predate the infection). Cell type and time point are not known.

In this sample, this clonotype turned up a few times. This chain connects TRBV4-3 to TRBJ2-4; 7 bases line up with TRBD1. Germline V gene lookup returns CDR1 LGHNA and CDR2 YSLEER. V trimming: 0 bases; J trimming: 0 bases; junction bases outside the gene matches: 14. CDR3 length: 20 amino acids. The CDR3 DNA sequence: TGCGCCAGCAGCCAAGATTTAACAGGGGTGGCCCTCAAAGCCAAAAACATTCAGTACTTC. Amino acids: CASSQDLTGVALKAKNIQYF.

This clonotype turned up a few times. For the CDR3, the DNA is TGTGCCAGCAGTGAGGGTCGGGGCACAGATACGCAGTATTTT. It encodes CASSEGRGTDTQYF. This sequence joins TRBV25-1 and TRBJ2-3; no reliable D call. V was clipped by 3 bases and J by 1 base, with 8 bases between them. Germline CDR1 reads MGHDK; CDR2 reads SYGVNS. The CDR3 sequence is 14 residues long.

The genes are TRBV19 and TRBJ1-4; 7 nucleotides match TRBD1. Germline V lookup: CDR1 LNHDA, CDR2 SQIVND (reference sequence). With V trimmed by 2 bases and J by 5 bases, 5 bases remained unmatched. The CDR3 is 15 residues long. CDR3 protein: CASSISGQTNEKLFF. The CDR3 DNA is TGTGCCAGTAGTATATCGGGACAGACAAATGAAAAACTGTTTTTT.

The V gene is TRBV9, the J gene TRBJ2-3; 8 positions match TRBD1. V was pared by 4 bases and J by 1 base, with 2 bases of the junction left unmatched. There are 14 residues in the CDR3. The germline V gene encodes CDR1 SGDLS and CDR2 YYNGEE. CDR3 sequence (DNA): TGTGCCAGCAGCCGGACAGGGCGCACAGATACGCAGTATTTT. It specifies CASSRTGRTDTQYF.

V is TRBV12-3 or TRBV12-4 and J is TRBJ2-2, with D possibly being TRBD1 (6 bases). The CDR3 runs 14 residues. V was cut by 6 bases and J by 3 bases, with 11 bases left in between. Here the CDR3 DNA reads TGTGCCAGCAGGGAAGGACAGTACACCGGGGAGCTGTTTTTT. Its protein is CASREGQYTGELFF.

The rearrangement joins TRBV4-3 to TRBJ2-1; D ambiguous. The V gene's germline CDR1 is LGHNA and CDR2 YSLEER. The CDR3 runs 15 residues. V gave up 1 base and J gave up 2 bases, with 9 bases separating them. CDR3 bases: TGCGCCAGCAGCCAAGGGACCTCTGCCTACAATGAGCAGTTCTTC. Protein: CASSQGTSAYNEQFF.

This clonotype appeared many times. Germline and junction disagree at one end, which may indicate a read error. The chain is built from TRBV5-1 and TRBJ1-1; D is unclear. Germline-derived CDR1 and CDR2 are SGHRS and YFSETQ. The CDR3 extends over 14 amino acids. CDR3 residues: CASSLRTGNTEAFF. Written as DNA, the CDR3 is TGTGCCAGCAGCCTCAGGACGGGGAACACTGAAGCTTTCTTT.

This chain's CDR3 is CASSVVPARPDTQYF. The CDR3 bases are TGTGCCAGCAGTGTGGTCCCAGCGAGACCAGATACGCAGTATTTT. This rearrangement joins TRBV2 to TRBJ2-3, with D uncertain. The V gene's germline CDR1 is SNHLY and CDR2 FYNNEI. V was pared by 4 bases and J by 4 bases, with 15 bases between. CDR3 size: 15 residues.